This T cell receptor (beta chain) is from a study of response to subunit inactivated influenza vaccine. This clonotype was counted only a few times. The CDR3 runs to 13 residues. Germline V lookup: CDR1 SGDLS, CDR2 YYNGEE. V was trimmed by 8 bases and J by 0 bases, leaving 6 bases between them. TCRdb re-called the RT-PCR reads through MiXCR, storing one row per CDR3 protein. The sample holds 180,000 or so distinct CDR3 sequences; roughly 12% are singletons and the top ten take 25% to 35%. These data are also associated with another study on T cells expressing NK-cell markers. That study adds: The TCR beta cDNA came from 5'RACE template switching with UMIs.

The chain uses TRBV9 and TRBJ2-6; D remains ambiguous. The input for sequencing was CD8+ T cells sorted from PBMCs, taken roughly 12 days after vaccination. The receptor comes from a man between 50 and 59 years old who received an inactivated influenza vaccine. The CDR3 DNA reads as TGTGCCAGTGCTGCCTCTGGGGCCAACGTCCTGACTTTC. Its protein product is CASAASGANVLTF.